This T cell receptor beta chain was sequenced for a study of T cells in Graves' hyperthyroidism and ophthalmopathy (dated by TCRdb to between 2019 and 2020). Turning to the overall study: Peripheral blood samples were taken at the time of initial diagnosis, prior to any treatment. To identify TCR V-J signatures that set the groups apart, the researchers used a discovery cohort of 100 patients, made up of about 44 with Graves' ophthalmopathy and about 55 with stable Graves' hyperthyroidism. Whether ophthalmopathy could be predicted prospectively was tested in an independent validation cohort made up of 18 to 20 hyperthyroidism patients plus 17 patients who later progressed to ophthalmopathy. The 90 or so discovery patients were randomly split 7:3 into training and test sets. Thyroid tissue and blood T-cell repertoires from several Graves' hyperthyroidism patients were also compared in the study. Once sampling was done, hyperthyroidism patients were given methimazole at a starting dose of 30 mg daily, whereas ophthalmopathy patients were given high-dose intravenous methylprednisolone. According to the paper, TCR Vbeta CDR3 sequencing was carried out on some 130 peripheral blood samples, which came from approximately 43 ophthalmopathy, 75 to 80 hyperthyroidism and approximately 17 progressor patients.

Amplification of TCR beta CDR3 regions was carried out from RNA transcripts. A first-round RT-PCR of the TCR CDR3 used the HTBI primer set with the Qiagen OneStep RT-PCR kit. Libraries were constructed in a second round of multiplex PCR, after which size selection and purification were performed. Sequencing of the libraries was done on an Illumina HiSeq2000 using paired-end 100 bp reads. As for the authors' bioinformatics: SOAPnuke was used to process the raw data, with reads discarded if the reads contained adapters or uncalled bases, had a mean Phred below 15, or lacked an exact constant-primer or identifier match. High-quality paired reads were merged using COPE v1.2.5, and each unique nucleotide sequence was defined as a clonotype. Clonotypes were aligned to IMGT TRBV, TRBD and TRBJ reference segments using MiTCR v1.1. Only V-J combinations with frequency above 0.0001, covering 99% to 99.2% of repertoires, were analysed. A TCS score was defined as the ratio of F50 (clonal expansion) to E x V (chaos), with BLOSUM62-based TCRdist applied between CDR3 peptides within each V-J. Welch's t-statistics and random forest reduced some 510 V-J features to around 14, which were used in a naive Bayes classifier (R e1071). TCRdb reran the public reads through fastp at Q25 and MiXCR, keeping productive beta chains. CDR3 protein sequences are deduplicated, and each keeps its most common genes and DNA. Clone size and V and J calls follow TCRdb, not the original study. In this sample the table shows roughly 380,000 distinct CDR3 sequences, approximately 19% of which occur a single time. Jointly, the top ten make up 3.7% of the sample.

From a lookup of the germline V gene, CDR1 and CDR2 are MDHEN and SYDVKM. Trimming accounts for 4 bases at V and 1 base at J, while the number of junction bases matched to no gene is 14. The CDR3, cysteine through phenylalanine, is 18 amino acids long. Only the CDR3 DNA is retained, 54 bases long and in frame from the first base. This clonotype was recorded at least ten times. Its cognate antigen has yet to be identified. Nothing much larger sits one base from this clone, and base qualities are not available. Study-wide conclusions, independent of this receptor: Most expanded thyroid clonotypes (frequency above 0.001) were also detected in blood, a finding suggesting that blood repertoires may reflect thyroid immune responses. Ophthalmopathy was separated from stable hyperthyroidism by a 13 V-J signature model, with roughly 88% sensitivity and roughly 81% specificity obtained in cross-validation and 80%/75% obtained in testing. In validation, progression to ophthalmopathy was predicted by the model with about 70% sensitivity and roughly 76% specificity, a median of approximately 6.5 months before onset. No statistical method was used to fix the sample size in advance, and group allocation was not hidden from the investigators.

Graves' hyperthyroidism was defined as stable when no progression to ophthalmopathy occurred over 18 months of follow-up. Hyperthyroidism patients were aged 18 to 65 years and newly diagnosed, with disease duration of less than 2 months. Patients with uncontrolled infections, other autoimmune diseases, pregnancy or lactation were excluded. Diagnoses were established on the basis of clinical symptoms, serum thyroxine and TRAb, thyroid ultrasound, and orbital computed tomography. PBMCs were isolated from about 9 ml of fresh peripheral blood by Ficoll-Paque density gradient centrifugation. Trizol reagent was used to extract total RNA, and RNA quality was then checked on an Agilent 2100 Bioanalyzer.

The chain is made from TRBV28 and TRBJ1-2, with 8 central nucleotides matching TRBD1. The sample was blood. The clonotype originates from a woman aged 18-35 years with Graves' hyperthyroidism. The CDR3 protein: CASSSPRPGTGHNYGYTF. The sequenced DNA: TGTGCCAGCAGTTCCCCCAGACCCGGGACAGGCCATAACTATGGCTACACCTTC.